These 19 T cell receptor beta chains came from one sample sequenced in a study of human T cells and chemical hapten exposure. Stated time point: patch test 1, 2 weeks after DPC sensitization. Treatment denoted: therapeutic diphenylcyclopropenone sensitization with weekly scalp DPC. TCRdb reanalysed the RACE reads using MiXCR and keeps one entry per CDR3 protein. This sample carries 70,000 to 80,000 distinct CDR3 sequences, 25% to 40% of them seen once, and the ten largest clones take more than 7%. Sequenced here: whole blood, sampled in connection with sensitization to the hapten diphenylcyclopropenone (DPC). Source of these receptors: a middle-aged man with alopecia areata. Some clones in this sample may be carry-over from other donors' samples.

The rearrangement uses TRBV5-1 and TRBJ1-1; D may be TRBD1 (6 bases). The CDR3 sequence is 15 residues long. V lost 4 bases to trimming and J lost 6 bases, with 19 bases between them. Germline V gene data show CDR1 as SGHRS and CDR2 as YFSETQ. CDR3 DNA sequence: TGCGCCAGCAGCCGCACCTCAGGGGATGTGGCTGAAGCTTTCTTT. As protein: CASSRTSGDVAEAFF.

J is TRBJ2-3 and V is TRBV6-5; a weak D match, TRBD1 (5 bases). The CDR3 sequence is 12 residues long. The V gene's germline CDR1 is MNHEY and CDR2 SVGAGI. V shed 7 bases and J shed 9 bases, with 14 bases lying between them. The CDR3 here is CASTGRQNTQYF. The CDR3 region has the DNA TGTGCCAGCACAGGAAGACAGAACACGCAGTATTTT.

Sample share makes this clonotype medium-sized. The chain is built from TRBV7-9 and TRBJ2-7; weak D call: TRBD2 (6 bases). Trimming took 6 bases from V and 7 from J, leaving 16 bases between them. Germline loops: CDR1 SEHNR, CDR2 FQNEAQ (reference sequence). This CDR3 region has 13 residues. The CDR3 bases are TGTGCCAGCAGGCGGGAAGGGAGTGAAGAGCAGTACTTC. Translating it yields CASRREGSEEQYF.

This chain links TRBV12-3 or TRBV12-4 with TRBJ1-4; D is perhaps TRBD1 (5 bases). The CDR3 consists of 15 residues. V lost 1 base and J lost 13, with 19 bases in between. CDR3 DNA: TGTGCCAGCAGTTTAGGGGACTCCGGCCAGGTGGGACTGTTTTTT. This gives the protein CASSLGDSGQVGLFF.

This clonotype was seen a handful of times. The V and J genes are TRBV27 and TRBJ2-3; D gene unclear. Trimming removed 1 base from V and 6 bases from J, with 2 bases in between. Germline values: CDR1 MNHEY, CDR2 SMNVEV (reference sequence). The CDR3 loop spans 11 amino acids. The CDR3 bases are TGTGCCAGCAGTTTATACGATACGCAGTATTTT. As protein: CASSLYDTQYF.

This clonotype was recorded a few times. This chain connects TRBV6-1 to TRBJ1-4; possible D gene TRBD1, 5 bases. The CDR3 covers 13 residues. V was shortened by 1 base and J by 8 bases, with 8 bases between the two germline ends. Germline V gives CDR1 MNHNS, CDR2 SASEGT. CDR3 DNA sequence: TGTGCCAGCAGTGAAGTGGCAGGGGAAAAACTGTTTTTT. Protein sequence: CASSEVAGEKLFF.

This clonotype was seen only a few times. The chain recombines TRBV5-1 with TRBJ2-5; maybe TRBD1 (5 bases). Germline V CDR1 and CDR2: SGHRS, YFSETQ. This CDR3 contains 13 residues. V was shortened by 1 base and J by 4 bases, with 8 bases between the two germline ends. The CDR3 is CASSLLGAETQYF. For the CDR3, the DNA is TGCGCCAGCAGCTTGCTAGGGGCAGAGACCCAGTACTTC.

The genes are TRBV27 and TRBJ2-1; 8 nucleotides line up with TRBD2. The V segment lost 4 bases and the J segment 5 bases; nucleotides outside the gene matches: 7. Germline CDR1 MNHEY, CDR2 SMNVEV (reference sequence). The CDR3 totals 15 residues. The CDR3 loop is CASSSLAAGDNEQFF. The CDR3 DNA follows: TGTGCCAGCAGTTCACTAGCGGCGGGGGACAATGAGCAGTTCTTC.

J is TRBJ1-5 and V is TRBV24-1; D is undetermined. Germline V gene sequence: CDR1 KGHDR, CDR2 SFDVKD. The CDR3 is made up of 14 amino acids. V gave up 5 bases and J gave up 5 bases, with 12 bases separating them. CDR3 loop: CATSGAGGHQPQHF. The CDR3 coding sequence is TGTGCCACCAGTGGGGCCGGAGGGCATCAGCCCCAGCATTTT.

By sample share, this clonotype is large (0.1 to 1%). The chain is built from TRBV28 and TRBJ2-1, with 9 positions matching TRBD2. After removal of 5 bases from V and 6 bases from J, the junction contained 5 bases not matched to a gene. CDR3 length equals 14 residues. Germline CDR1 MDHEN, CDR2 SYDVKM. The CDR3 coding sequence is TGTGCCAGCAGTCCGGGACTAGCAGGCAATGAGCAGTTCTTC. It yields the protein CASSPGLAGNEQFF.

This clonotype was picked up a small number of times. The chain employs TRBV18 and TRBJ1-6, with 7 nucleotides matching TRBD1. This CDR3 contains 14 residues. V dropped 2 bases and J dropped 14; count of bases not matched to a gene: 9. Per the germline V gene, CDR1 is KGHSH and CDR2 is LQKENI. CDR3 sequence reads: CASSPATGERALHF. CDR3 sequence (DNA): TGTGCCAGCTCACCAGCCACAGGGGAGAGGGCCCTCCACTTT.

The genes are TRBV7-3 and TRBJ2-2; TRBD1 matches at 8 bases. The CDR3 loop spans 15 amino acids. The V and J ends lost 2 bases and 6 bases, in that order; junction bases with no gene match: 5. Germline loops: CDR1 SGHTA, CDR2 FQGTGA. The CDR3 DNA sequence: TGTGCCAGCAGCTTACAGGGGGCGAAGGCCGGGGAGCTGTTTTTT. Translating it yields CASSLQGAKAGELFF.

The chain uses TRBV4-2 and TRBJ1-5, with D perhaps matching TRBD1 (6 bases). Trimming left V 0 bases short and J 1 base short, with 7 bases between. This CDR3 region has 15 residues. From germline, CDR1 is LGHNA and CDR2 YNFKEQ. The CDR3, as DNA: TGTGCCAGCAGCCAAGAAGGGGGAAGCAATCAGCCCCAGCATTTT. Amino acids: CASSQEGGSNQPQHF.

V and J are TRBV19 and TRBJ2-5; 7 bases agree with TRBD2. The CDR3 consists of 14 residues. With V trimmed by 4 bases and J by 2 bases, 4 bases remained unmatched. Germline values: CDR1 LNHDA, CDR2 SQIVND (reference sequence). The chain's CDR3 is CASSTGGTQETQYF. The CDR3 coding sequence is TGTGCCAGTAGTACCGGGGGGACTCAAGAGACCCAGTACTTC.

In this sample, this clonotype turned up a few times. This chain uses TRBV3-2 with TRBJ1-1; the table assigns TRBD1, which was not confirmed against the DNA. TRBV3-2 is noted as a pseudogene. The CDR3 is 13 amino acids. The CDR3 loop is CASFGQGGTEAFF. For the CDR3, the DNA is TGTGCCAGCTTCGGACAGGGAGGAACTGAAGCTTTCTTT.

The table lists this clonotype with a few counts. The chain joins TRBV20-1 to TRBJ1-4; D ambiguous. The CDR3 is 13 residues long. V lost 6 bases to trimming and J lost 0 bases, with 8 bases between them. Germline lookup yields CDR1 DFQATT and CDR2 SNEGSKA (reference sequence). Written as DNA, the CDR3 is TGCAGTGCAATTCGGCCAACTAATGAAAAACTGTTTTTT. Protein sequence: CSAIRPTNEKLFF.

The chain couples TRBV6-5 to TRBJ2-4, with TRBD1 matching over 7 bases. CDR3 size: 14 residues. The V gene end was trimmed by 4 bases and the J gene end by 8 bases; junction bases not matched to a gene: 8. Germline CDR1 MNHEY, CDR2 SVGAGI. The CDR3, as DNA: TGTGCCAGCAGTTCCCAGACAGGGTTCGACATTCAGTACTTC. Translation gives CASSSQTGFDIQYF.

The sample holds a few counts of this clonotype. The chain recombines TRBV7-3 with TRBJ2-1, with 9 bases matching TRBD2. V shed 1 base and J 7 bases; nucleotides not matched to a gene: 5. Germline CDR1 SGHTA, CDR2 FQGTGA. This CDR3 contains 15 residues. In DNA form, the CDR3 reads TGTGCCAGCAGCTTAAGACTAGCGGACAATAATGAGCAGTTCTTC. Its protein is CASSLRLADNNEQFF. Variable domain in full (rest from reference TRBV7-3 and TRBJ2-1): GAGVSQTPSNKVTEKGKYVELRCDPISGHTALYWYRQSLGQGPEFLIYFQGTGAADDSGLPNDRFFAVRPEGSVSTLKIQRTERGDSAVYLCASSLRLADNNEQFFGPGTRLTVL.

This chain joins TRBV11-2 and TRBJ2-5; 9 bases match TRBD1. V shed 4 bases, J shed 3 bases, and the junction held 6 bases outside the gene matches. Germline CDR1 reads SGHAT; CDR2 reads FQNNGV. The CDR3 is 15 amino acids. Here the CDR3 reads CASSSGQGREETQYF. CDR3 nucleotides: TGTGCCAGCAGCTCTGGACAGGGGCGAGAAGAGACCCAGTACTTC.